This TCR beta chain is from a study of blood T cell repertoires in COVID-19. Across the whole study: Whether acute or convalescent, the COVID-19 samples came from the United States, Italy and Spain. Sources were T cells, B-cell-depleted T cells, or PBMCs; the material itself was cDNA or gDNA.

CDR1 is SGHRS and CDR2 is YFSETQ in the germline V gene. Trimming removed 4 bases at V and 7 bases at J, with 17 bases between. The CDR3 runs 14 residues. In the original analysis: For nucleated cells, counts were estimated from reference gene primer amplification. TCRdb's table, derived via immunoSEQ multiplex PCR, lists solely in-frame clones and lacks some. Clone size and the V and J calls come from that table; the DNA yielded D and trimming. The sample includes roughly 120,000 clones, roughly 87% of them seen just once. This clonotype was obtained from a human donor in a cohort sampled during active COVID-19. Sequences were obtained from peripheral blood. The V gene is TRBV5-1, the J gene TRBJ1-2; D unclear. In DNA form, the CDR3 reads TGCGCCAGCAGCCAGATCGGGGTGACGATTGGCTACACCTTC. Translating it yields CASSQIGVTIGYTF.